These 21 T cell receptor beta chains originate from one sample sequenced in a study of T cell responses to AZD1222 COVID-19 vaccine. Some clones are missing from TCRdb's copy, which holds only in-frame ones; the method was immunoSEQ multiplex PCR. The data show over 150,000 clones, about 90% seen once. The specimen was peripheral blood, collected on day 0 of MenACWY control vaccination. All receptors come from an adult in good health.

The chain couples TRBV3-1 (or the pseudogene TRBV3-2) to TRBJ2-1; D gene ambiguous. CDR1 and CDR2 (germline): LGHDT, YNNKEL (reference sequence). The CDR3 runs 14 residues. V lost 3 bases and J 1 base, leaving 7 bases between the germline ends. CDR3 sequence reads: CASSHQVSYNEQFF. CDR3 in DNA: TGTGCCAGCAGCCATCAGGTTTCCTACAATGAGCAGTTCTTC.

DNA of the CDR3: TGTGCCAGCAGTTTAATAGCGGGAGGGGCCGATGAGCAGTTCTTC. It specifies CASSLIAGGADEQFF. The J gene is TRBJ2-1, the V gene TRBV28; 11 bases agree with TRBD2. V shed 2 bases, J shed 8 bases, and the junction held 5 bases outside the gene matches. The CDR3 covers 15 residues. CDR1 is MDHEN, CDR2 SYDVKM, per germline.

The chain recombines TRBV5-1 with TRBJ2-1; 10 positions match TRBD2. The CDR3 runs to 18 residues. V lost 7 bases to trimming and J lost 7 bases; unmatched junction nucleotides: 20. In germline, CDR1 is SGHRS, CDR2 YFSETQ. Written as DNA, the CDR3 is TGCGCCAGCTGGGTTGGACTACTAGCGGGATCGCCGGGGAATGAGCAGTTCTTC. Protein: CASWVGLLAGSPGNEQFF. Full variable domain (missing parts from reference TRBV5-1 and TRBJ2-1): KAGVTQTPRYLIKTRGQQVTLSCSPISGHRSVSWYQQTPGQGLQFLFEYFSETQRNKGNFPGRFSGRQFSNSRSEMNVSTLELGDSALYLCASWVGLLAGSPGNEQFFGPGTRLTVL.

In this sample, this clone turned up once. This chain uses TRBV27 with TRBJ2-1, with 7 bases lining up with TRBD1. The V gene's germline CDR1 is MNHEY and CDR2 SMNVEV (reference sequence). V gave up 8 bases and J gave up 5 bases; unmatched junction bases: 18. This CDR3 has 17 residues. In DNA form, the CDR3 reads TGTGCCAGCGGCGGAACAGGGGCCCTCCGGATAAACAATGAGCAGTTCTTC. Protein product: CASGGTGALRINNEQFF.

The V gene is TRBV12-3 or TRBV12-4, the J gene TRBJ2-1; D gene ambiguous. V was clipped by 7 bases and J by 6 bases, with 10 bases between them. The CDR3 spans 12 residues. The CDR3: CASTQRFNEQFF. CDR3 nucleotide sequence: TGTGCCAGCACCCAGCGTTTCAATGAGCAGTTCTTC.

The chain recombines TRBV28 with TRBJ2-2; TRBD1 aligns across 8 bases. The V segment lost 11 bases and the J segment 5 bases; nucleotides outside the gene matches: 4. The CDR3 has 12 residues. The germline V gene encodes CDR1 MDHEN and CDR2 SYDVKM. The CDR3 here is CACTGGTGELFF. As DNA, the CDR3 is TGTGCCTGCACAGGGGGAACCGGGGAGCTGTTTTTT.

The V call is TRBV9, the J call TRBJ2-7, with 8 bases lining up with TRBD1. The V segment lost 4 bases and the J segment 6 bases; nucleotides outside the gene matches: 6. The CDR3 is made up of 13 amino acids. Germline loops: CDR1 SGDLS, CDR2 YYNGEE. CDR3 bases: TGTGCCAGCAGCTCCCGGACAGGGTCCGAGCAGTACTTC. Translated, it gives CASSSRTGSEQYF.

The gene calls are TRBV24-1 and TRBJ2-1; D is ambiguous. The CDR3 sequence is 15 residues long. CDR1 and CDR2 from the germline V gene are KGHDR and SFDVKD. Trimming pared 9 bases from V and 0 bases from J, leaving 14 bases between. CDR3 DNA sequence: TGTGCCACCGCCCCGGACGGATTCTCCTACAATGAGCAGTTCTTC. Protein: CATAPDGFSYNEQFF.

CDR3 bases: TGTGCCATCAGTGAAGGGACAGGGAACACCATATATTTT. It encodes CAISEGTGNTIYF. J is TRBJ1-3 and V is TRBV10-3, with 9 bases aligning to TRBD1. From germline, CDR1 is ENHRY and CDR2 SYGVKD. The V segment lost 3 bases and the J segment 7 bases; nucleotides outside the gene matches: 1. The CDR3 is 13 residues long.

The chain has TRBV5-1 and TRBJ1-1; the D is unclear. Germline V gene sequence: CDR1 SGHRS, CDR2 YFSETQ. Trimming took off 1 base at V and 2 bases at J, with 9 bases between the two ends. The CDR3 extends over 14 amino acids. This CDR3 is CASSLSAANTEAFF. In DNA form, the CDR3 reads TGCGCCAGCAGCTTGTCAGCAGCCAACACTGAAGCTTTCTTT.

This sequence joins TRBV9 and TRBJ1-4; 7 bases map to TRBD1. The CDR3 loop spans 15 amino acids. Germline values: CDR1 SGDLS, CDR2 YYNGEE. V trimming: 4 bases; J trimming: 6 bases; junction bases outside the gene matches: 9. The chain's CDR3 is CASSPRQGEDEKLFF. CDR3 sequence (DNA): TGTGCCAGCAGCCCGCGACAGGGTGAGGATGAAAAACTGTTTTTT.

This clone came up a few times. The chain has TRBV14 and TRBJ2-7; a possible D gene is TRBD2 (5 bases). CDR1 and CDR2 from the germline V gene are SGHDN and FVKESK. The V end was cut by 0 bases, the J end by 3 bases, with 12 bases between. This CDR3 is built from 15 residues. In DNA, the CDR3 is TGTGCCAGCAGCCAAGATTTCGGGGTGAACTACGAGCAGTACTTC. This encodes CASSQDFGVNYEQYF. The full variable domain, completed using reference TRBV14 and TRBJ2-7, is EAGVTQFPSHSVIEKGQTVTLRCDPISGHDNLYWYRRVMGKEIKFLLHFVKESKQDESGMPNNRFLAERTGGTYSTLKVQPAELEDSGVYFCASSQDFGVNYEQYFGPGTRLTVT.

The J gene is TRBJ1-2, the V gene TRBV5-5; 7 bases line up with TRBD1. The germline CDR1 and CDR2 sequences are SGHKS and YYEKEE (reference sequence). V trimming: 0 bases; J trimming: 0 bases; junction bases outside the gene matches: 8. The CDR3 consists of 17 residues. CDR3 loop: CASSLAGQVPANYGYTF. Here the CDR3 DNA reads TGTGCCAGCAGCTTGGCAGGACAGGTGCCGGCTAACTATGGCTACACCTTC.

There are a few counts of this clone. The V gene is TRBV2, the J gene TRBJ1-2, with 7 positions matching TRBD1. The CDR3 extends over 16 amino acids. V lost 5 bases and J lost 1; bases outside the gene matches: 10. Germline V gives CDR1 SNHLY, CDR2 FYNNEI. The CDR3 region has the DNA TGTGCCAGCAGTAAGGGGACAGACTCAAATAACTATGGCTACACCTTC. Protein sequence: CASSKGTDSNNYGYTF.

Here the CDR3 reads CASSIRSEDQPQHF. The DNA of the CDR3 is TGTGCCAGTAGTATAAGGAGTGAAGATCAGCCCCAGCATTTT. The chain is built from TRBV19 and TRBJ1-5; D not resolved. Trimming removed 2 bases from V and 5 bases from J, with 10 bases in between. Germline CDR1 is LNHDA and CDR2 is SQIVND (reference sequence). There are 14 residues in the CDR3. The full variable domain, completed using reference TRBV19 and TRBJ1-5, is DGGITQSPKYLFRKEGQNVTLSCEQNLNHDAMYWYRQDPGQGLRLIYYSQIVNDFQKGDIAEGYSVSREKKESFPLTVTSAQKNPTAFYLCASSIRSEDQPQHFGDGTRLSIL.

V gene TRBV9 combines with J gene TRBJ1-2; possibly TRBD1 for D (5 bases). Germline V CDR1 and CDR2: SGDLS, YYNGEE. Trimming stripped 2 bases from V and 3 bases from J, with 11 bases between. CDR3 length: 14 residues. The CDR3, as DNA: TGTGCCAGCAGCGTGTTGTACAGGCACTATGGCTACACCTTC. Translation gives CASSVLYRHYGYTF.

The genes are TRBV9 and TRBJ1-2, with D perhaps matching TRBD1 (6 bases). The CDR3 totals 14 residues. V dropped 3 bases and J dropped 8 bases, with 17 bases sitting between them. Germline V gives CDR1 SGDLS, CDR2 YYNGEE. The CDR3 DNA is TGTGCCAGCAGCGCGGGGGACACCCCGGGAGGCTACACCTTC. It specifies CASSAGDTPGGYTF.

The chain is built from TRBV27 and TRBJ1-5, with D possibly being TRBD1 (6 bases). This CDR3 is 17 amino acids long. Germline lookup yields CDR1 MNHEY and CDR2 SMNVEV (reference sequence). Trimming removed 3 bases from V and 1 base from J, with 16 bases in between. The CDR3: CASSLGRGRGSNQPQHF. The CDR3 nucleotides read TGTGCCAGCAGTTTGGGCCGGGGGCGTGGGAGCAATCAGCCCCAGCATTTT.

V is TRBV19 and J is TRBJ2-7; tentative D call: TRBD1 (6 bases). This CDR3 is built from 15 residues. Trimming removed 6 bases at V and 3 bases at J, with 18 bases between. Germline CDR1 reads LNHDA; CDR2 reads SQIVND (reference sequence). The CDR3 region is CASRDGRQDLYEQYF. The CDR3 nucleotides are TGTGCCAGTAGGGATGGGCGACAGGACCTCTACGAGCAGTACTTC.

CDR3 nucleotides: TGCAGCGTTGATACTTCGGAACAAGTAAGCACAGATACGCAGTATTTT. Its translation is CSVDTSEQVSTDTQYF. The V and J genes are TRBV29-1 and TRBJ2-3; D unresolved. Deletions cut 3 bases from V and 0 bases from J, with 16 bases between. This CDR3 spans 16 amino acids. Germline V gene data show CDR1 as SQVTM and CDR2 as ANQGSEA.

This clone was seen just once. This chain uses TRBV2 with TRBJ2-5; D possibly corresponds to TRBD1 (6 bases). Between the trimmed V and J ends, which lost 7 bases and 5 bases, there was a span of 20 bases. The CDR3 covers 15 residues. Germline assignment: CDR1 SNHLY and CDR2 FYNNEI. The CDR3 DNA reads TGTGCCAGCAAGATGGGGCAGGGGAAGGCGGAGACCCAGTACTTC. Protein sequence: CASKMGQGKAETQYF.